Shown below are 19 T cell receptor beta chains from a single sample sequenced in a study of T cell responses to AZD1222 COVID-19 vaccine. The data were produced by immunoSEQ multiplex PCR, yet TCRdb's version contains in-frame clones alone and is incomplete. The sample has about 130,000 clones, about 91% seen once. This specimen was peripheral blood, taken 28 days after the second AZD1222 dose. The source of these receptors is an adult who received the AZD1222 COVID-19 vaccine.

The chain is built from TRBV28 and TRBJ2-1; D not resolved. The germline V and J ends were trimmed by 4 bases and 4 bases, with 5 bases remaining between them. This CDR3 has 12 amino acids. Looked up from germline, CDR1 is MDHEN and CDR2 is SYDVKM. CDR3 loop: CASSSNYNEQFF. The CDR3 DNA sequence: TGTGCCAGCAGTTCAAATTACAATGAGCAGTTCTTC.

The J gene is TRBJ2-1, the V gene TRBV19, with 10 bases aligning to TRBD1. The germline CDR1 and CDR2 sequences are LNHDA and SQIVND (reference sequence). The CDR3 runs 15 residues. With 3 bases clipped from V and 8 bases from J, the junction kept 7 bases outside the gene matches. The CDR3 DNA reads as TGTGCCAGTAGTATCCTCGGACAGGGGGTTCATGAGCAGTTCTTC. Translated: CASSILGQGVHEQFF. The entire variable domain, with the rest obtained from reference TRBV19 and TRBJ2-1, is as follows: DGGITQSPKYLFRKEGQNVTLSCEQNLNHDAMYWYRQDPGQGLRLIYYSQIVNDFQKGDIAEGYSVSREKKESFPLTVTSAQKNPTAFYLCASSILGQGVHEQFFGPGTRLTVL.

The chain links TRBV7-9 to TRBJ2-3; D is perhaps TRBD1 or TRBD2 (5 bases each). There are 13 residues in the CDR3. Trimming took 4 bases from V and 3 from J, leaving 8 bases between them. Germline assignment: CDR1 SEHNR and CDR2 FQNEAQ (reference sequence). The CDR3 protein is CASSSGGTDTQYF. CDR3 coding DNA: TGTGCCAGCAGCTCTGGGGGAACAGATACGCAGTATTTT.

CDR3 in DNA: TGTGCCAGCGCCTCACTGTGGGCAGACTCTAGCTATGGCTACACCTTC. Its translation is CASASLWADSSYGYTF. J is TRBJ1-2 and V is TRBV5-4; D uncertain. Looked up from germline, CDR1 is SGHNT and CDR2 is YYREEE (reference sequence). V dropped 7 bases and J dropped 4 bases, with 23 bases sitting between them. The CDR3 extends over 16 amino acids.

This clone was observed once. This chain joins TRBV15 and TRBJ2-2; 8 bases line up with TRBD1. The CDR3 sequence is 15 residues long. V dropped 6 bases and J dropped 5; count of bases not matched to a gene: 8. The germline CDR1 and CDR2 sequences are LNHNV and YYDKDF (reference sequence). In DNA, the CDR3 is TGTGCCACCAGACCCGACAGGGGCGCTACCGGGGAGCTGTTTTTT. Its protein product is CATRPDRGATGELFF.

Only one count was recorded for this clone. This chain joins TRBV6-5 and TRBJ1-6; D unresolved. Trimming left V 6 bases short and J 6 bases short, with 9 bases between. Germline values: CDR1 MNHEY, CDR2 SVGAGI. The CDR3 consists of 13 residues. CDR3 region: CASSDSRNSPLHF. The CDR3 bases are TGTGCCAGCAGCGACTCCCGTAATTCACCCCTCCACTTT.

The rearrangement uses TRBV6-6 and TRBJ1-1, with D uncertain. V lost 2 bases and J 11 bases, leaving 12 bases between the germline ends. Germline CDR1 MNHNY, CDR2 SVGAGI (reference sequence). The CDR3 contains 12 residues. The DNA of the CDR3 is TGTGCCAGCAGTTACCGGCCGACCATGGCTTTCTTT. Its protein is CASSYRPTMAFF.

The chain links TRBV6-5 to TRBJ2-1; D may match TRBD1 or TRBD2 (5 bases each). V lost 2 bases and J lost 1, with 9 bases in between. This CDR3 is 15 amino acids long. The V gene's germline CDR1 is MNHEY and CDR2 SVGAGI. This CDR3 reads CASSYGGTSYNEQFF. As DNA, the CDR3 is TGTGCCAGCAGTTACGGGGGAACTTCCTACAATGAGCAGTTCTTC.

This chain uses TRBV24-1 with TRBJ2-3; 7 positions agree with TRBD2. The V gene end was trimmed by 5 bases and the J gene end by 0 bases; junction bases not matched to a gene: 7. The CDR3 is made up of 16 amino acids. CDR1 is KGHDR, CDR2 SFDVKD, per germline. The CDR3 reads CATSGAGEGSTDTQYF. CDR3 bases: TGTGCCACCAGTGGCGCGGGAGAAGGGAGCACAGATACGCAGTATTTT.

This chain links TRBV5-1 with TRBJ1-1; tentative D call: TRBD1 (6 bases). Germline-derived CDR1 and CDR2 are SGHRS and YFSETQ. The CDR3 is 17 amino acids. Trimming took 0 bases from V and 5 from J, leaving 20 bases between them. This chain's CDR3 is CASSLVGTLQGDTEAFF. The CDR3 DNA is TGCGCCAGCAGCTTGGTGGGTACGTTACAGGGAGATACTGAAGCTTTCTTT.

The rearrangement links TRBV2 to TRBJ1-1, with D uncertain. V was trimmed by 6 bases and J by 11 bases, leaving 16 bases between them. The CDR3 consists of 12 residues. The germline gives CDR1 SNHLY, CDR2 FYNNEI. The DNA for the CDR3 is TGTGCCAGCAGAACCACGCAGGCGGAGGCTTTCTTT. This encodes CASRTTQAEAFF. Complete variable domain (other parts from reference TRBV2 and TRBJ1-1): EPEVTQTPSHQVTQMGQEVILRCVPISNHLYFYWYRQILGQKVEFLVSFYNNEISEKSEIFDDQFSVERPDGSNFTLKIRSTKLEDSAMYFCASRTTQAEAFFGQGTRLTVV.

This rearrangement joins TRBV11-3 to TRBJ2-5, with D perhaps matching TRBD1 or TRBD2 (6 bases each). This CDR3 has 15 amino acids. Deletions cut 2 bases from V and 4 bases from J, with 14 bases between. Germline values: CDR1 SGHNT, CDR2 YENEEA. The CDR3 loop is CASSLKGGRGETQYF. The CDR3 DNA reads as TGTGCCAGCAGCTTAAAGGGGGGAAGAGGAGAGACCCAGTACTTC.

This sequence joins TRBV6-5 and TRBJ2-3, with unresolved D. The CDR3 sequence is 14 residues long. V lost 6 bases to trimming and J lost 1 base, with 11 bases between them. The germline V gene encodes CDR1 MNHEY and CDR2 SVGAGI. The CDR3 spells CASRDTAGTDTQYF. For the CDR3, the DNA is TGTGCCAGCAGAGACACGGCGGGCACAGATACGCAGTATTTT.

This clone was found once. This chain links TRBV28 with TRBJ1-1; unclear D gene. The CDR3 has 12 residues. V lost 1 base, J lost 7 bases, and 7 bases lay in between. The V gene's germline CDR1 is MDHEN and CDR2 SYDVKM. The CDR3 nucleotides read TGTGCCAGCAGTTTATTTGGCTATGAAGCTTTCTTT. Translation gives CASSLFGYEAFF.

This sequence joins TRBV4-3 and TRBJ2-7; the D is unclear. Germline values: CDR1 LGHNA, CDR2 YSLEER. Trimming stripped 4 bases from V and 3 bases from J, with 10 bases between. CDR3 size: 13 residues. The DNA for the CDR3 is TGCGCCAGCAGCCTCCGGGCTATCTACGAGCAGTACGTC. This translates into CASSLRAIYEQYV.

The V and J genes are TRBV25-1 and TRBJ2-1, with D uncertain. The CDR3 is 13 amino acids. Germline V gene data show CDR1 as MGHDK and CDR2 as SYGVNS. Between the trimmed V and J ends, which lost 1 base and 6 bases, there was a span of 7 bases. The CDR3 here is CASSELGFNEQFF. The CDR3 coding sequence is TGTGCCAGCAGTGAATTAGGGTTCAATGAGCAGTTCTTC.

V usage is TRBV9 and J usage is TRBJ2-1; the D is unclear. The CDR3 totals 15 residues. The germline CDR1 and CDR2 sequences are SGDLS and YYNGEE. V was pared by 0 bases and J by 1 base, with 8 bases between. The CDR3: CASSVGYSSYNEQFF. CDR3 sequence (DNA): TGTGCCAGCAGCGTAGGCTATTCTTCCTACAATGAGCAGTTCTTC. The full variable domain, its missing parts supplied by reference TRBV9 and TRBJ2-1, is DSGVTQTPKHLITATGQRVTLRCSPRSGDLSVYWYQQSLDQGLQFLIQYYNGEERAKGNILERFSAQQFPDLHSELNLSSLELGDSALYFCASSVGYSSYNEQFFGPGTRLTVL.

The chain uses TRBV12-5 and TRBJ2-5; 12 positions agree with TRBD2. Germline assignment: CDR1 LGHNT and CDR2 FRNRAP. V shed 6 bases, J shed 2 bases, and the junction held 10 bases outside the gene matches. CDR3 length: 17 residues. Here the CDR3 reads CASGLTTSGGTQETQYF. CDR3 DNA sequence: TGTGCTAGTGGCCTTACCACTAGCGGGGGGACACAAGAGACCCAGTACTTC.

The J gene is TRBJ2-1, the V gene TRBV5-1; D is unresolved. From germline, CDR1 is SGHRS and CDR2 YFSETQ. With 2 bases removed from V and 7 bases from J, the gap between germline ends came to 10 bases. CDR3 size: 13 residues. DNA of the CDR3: TGCGCCAGCAGCTTTGTCCGCGGAAATGAGCAGTTCTTC. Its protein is CASSFVRGNEQFF.